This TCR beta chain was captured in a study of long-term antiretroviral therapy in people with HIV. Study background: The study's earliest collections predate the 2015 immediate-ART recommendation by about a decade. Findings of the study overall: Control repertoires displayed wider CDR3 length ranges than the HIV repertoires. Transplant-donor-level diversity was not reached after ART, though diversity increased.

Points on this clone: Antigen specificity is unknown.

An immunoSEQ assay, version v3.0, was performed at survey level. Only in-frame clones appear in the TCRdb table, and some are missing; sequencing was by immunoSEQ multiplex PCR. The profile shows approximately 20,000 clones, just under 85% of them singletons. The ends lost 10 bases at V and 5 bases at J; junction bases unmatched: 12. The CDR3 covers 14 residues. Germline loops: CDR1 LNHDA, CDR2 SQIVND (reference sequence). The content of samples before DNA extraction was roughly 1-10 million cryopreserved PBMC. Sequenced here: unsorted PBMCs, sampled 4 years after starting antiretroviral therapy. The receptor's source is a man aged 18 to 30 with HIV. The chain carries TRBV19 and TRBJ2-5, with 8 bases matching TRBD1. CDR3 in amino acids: CATSWTGSSETQYF. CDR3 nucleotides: TGTGCCACATCATGGACAGGGAGTTCCGAGACCCAGTACTTC.